One sample yielded the 27 T cell receptor beta chains listed below, sequenced in a study of cytomegalovirus exposure and HLA in healthy donors. PCR employed 60 Vbeta and 13 Jbeta primers. TCRdb's table, derived via immunoSEQ multiplex PCR, lists solely in-frame clones and lacks some. The sample shows more than 95,000 clones, roughly 74% of them seen only once. Sequencing was performed on PBMCs. The receptors stem from a woman aged 45-60 years in good health and CMV-seropositive.

The sample holds a few counts of this clone. This CDR3 is CASSWGQGSNYGYTF. The DNA for the CDR3 is TGCGCCAGCAGCTGGGGACAGGGCAGTAACTATGGCTACACCTTC. The V call is TRBV5-1, the J call TRBJ1-2; 9 positions match TRBD1. V lost 3 bases, J lost 1 base, and 4 bases stayed unmatched. The CDR3 covers 15 residues. Germline CDR1 reads SGHRS; CDR2 reads YFSETQ.

Concerning this clone itself: One end of the junction fails to match germline, which may point to a read error. The rearrangement uses TRBV7-9 and TRBJ2-3; no firm D call. This CDR3 is 14 amino acids long. CDR1 and CDR2 (germline): SEHNR, FQNEAQ (reference sequence). The CDR3 spells CSSSLIPGTDTQYF. CDR3 coding DNA: TGTTCCAGCAGCTTAATTCCCGGGACAGATACGCAGTATTTT. Using reference TRBV7-9 and TRBJ2-3 for the parts outside the CDR3, the full variable domain is DTGVSQNPRHKITKRGQNVTFRCDPISEHNRLYWYRQTLGQGPEFLTYFQNEAQLEKSRLLSDRFSAERPKGSFSTLEIQRTEQGDSAMYLCSSSLIPGTDTQYFGPGTRLTVL.

This clone showed up just a few times. CDR3 amino acids: CASSLNGLAGGVEQYF. In DNA form, the CDR3 reads TGTGCCAGCAGTTTAAATGGACTAGCGGGGGGGGTTGAGCAGTACTTC. The chain combines TRBV27 with TRBJ2-7; 15 bases are a match to TRBD2. The CDR3 covers 16 residues. V lost 2 bases and J lost 7; bases outside the gene matches: 6. Germline CDR1 MNHEY, CDR2 SMNVEV (reference sequence).

This rearrangement joins TRBV18 to TRBJ2-7; possibly TRBD1 for D (5 bases). This CDR3 has 13 residues. Germline V lookup: CDR1 KGHSH, CDR2 LQKENI. V lost 5 bases, J lost 2 bases, and 10 bases lay in between. CDR3 sequence (DNA): TGTGCCAGCTCAGGTGGGGCTGCCTACGAGCAGTACTTC. Amino acid sequence: CASSGGAAYEQYF.

The V call is TRBV5-4, the J call TRBJ1-2; TRBD1 is a possible D gene (5 bases). V dropped 7 bases and J dropped 4 bases, with 23 bases sitting between them. Germline V gene data show CDR1 as SGHNT and CDR2 as YYREEE (reference sequence). The CDR3 covers 16 residues. CDR3 sequence (DNA): TGTGCCAGCGCAAGACAACAGGCTCCACTTATCTATGGCTACACCTTC. It codes for CASARQQAPLIYGYTF.

The chain carries TRBV5-1 and TRBJ2-1; 10 nucleotides match TRBD2. J lost 7 bases, V lost 0 bases, and 7 bases had no gene match. Germline-derived CDR1 and CDR2 are SGHRS and YFSETQ. This CDR3 region has 16 residues. The CDR3 region has the DNA TGCGCCAGCAGCTTGGCCGGGGGTAGCGGGGGGAATGAGCAGTTCTTC. Its translation: CASSLAGGSGGNEQFF.

The chain uses TRBV4-3 and TRBJ2-3; weak D call: TRBD2 (5 bases). Germline CDR1 reads LGHNA; CDR2 reads YSLEER. This CDR3 is 15 amino acids long. Trimming shortened V by 4 bases and J by 3 bases, and 14 bases separated the two germline ends. CDR3 protein: CASSLQNTGTDTQYF. DNA of the CDR3: TGCGCCAGCAGCCTACAAAATACGGGGACAGATACGCAGTATTTT.

This chain uses TRBV5-6 with TRBJ2-7; 7 bases are a match to TRBD2. Germline CDR1 and CDR2: SGHDT and YYEEEE. The V gene end was trimmed by 0 bases and the J gene end by 2 bases; junction bases not matched to a gene: 2. This CDR3 spans 14 amino acids. Here the CDR3 reads CASSLGGRAYEQYF. The DNA of the CDR3 is TGTGCCAGCAGCTTGGGAGGGAGGGCCTACGAGCAGTACTTC.

The chain employs TRBV4-3 and TRBJ1-6, with D perhaps TRBD1 (6 bases). The CDR3 has 15 residues. The germline gives CDR1 LGHNA, CDR2 YSLEER. The V end lost 1 base, the J end lost 10 bases, and 14 bases lay between the germline ends. The CDR3: CASSQGGGQGSPLHF. CDR3 sequence (DNA): TGCGCCAGCAGCCAAGGGGGGGGCCAAGGGTCACCCCTCCACTTT.

V is TRBV5-1 and J is TRBJ2-2; 7 bases fit TRBD1. Germline CDR1 reads SGHRS; CDR2 reads YFSETQ. J lost 0 bases, V lost 0 bases, and 5 bases had no gene match. The CDR3 has 17 amino acids. The CDR3 coding sequence is TGCGCCAGCAGCTTGGACTCCGGGACAGCGAACACCGGGGAGCTGTTTTTT. The encoded protein is CASSLDSGTANTGELFF. The variable domain in full, with the rest retrieved from reference TRBV5-1 and TRBJ2-2, is KAGVTQTPRYLIKTRGQQVTLSCSPISGHRSVSWYQQTPGQGLQFLFEYFSETQRNKGNFPGRFSGRQFSNSRSEMNVSTLELGDSALYLCASSLDSGTANTGELFFGEGSRLTVL.

This chain uses TRBV2 with TRBJ2-2, with 7 bases that match TRBD1. The germline gives CDR1 SNHLY, CDR2 FYNNEI. Germline trimming cut 8 bases from V and 6 bases from J; bases unmatched to any gene: 12. The CDR3 loop spans 15 amino acids. CDR3 sequence reads: CASSTRRGGPGELFF. DNA of the CDR3: TGTGCCAGCTCCACCAGGAGAGGGGGCCCCGGGGAGCTGTTTTTT.

CDR3 sequence reads: CASRLGGQAPEQYF. The DNA for the CDR3 is TGTGCCAGCAGACTGGGCGGGCAGGCTCCCGAGCAGTACTTC. The chain couples TRBV7-9 to TRBJ2-7; perhaps TRBD2 as D (5 bases). Trimming removed 6 bases from V and 6 bases from J, with 18 bases in between. CDR1 is SEHNR and CDR2 is FQNEAQ in the germline V gene (reference sequence). This CDR3 contains 14 residues. Filled out from reference TRBV7-9 and TRBJ2-7, the complete variable domain reads DTGVSQNPRHKITKRGQNVTFRCDPISEHNRLYWYRQTLGQGPEFLTYFQNEAQLEKSRLLSDRFSAERPKGSFSTLEIQRTEQGDSAMYLCASRLGGQAPEQYFGPGTRLTVT.

The rearrangement joins TRBV2 to TRBJ1-1; perhaps TRBD1 as D (6 bases). This CDR3 spans 14 amino acids. CDR1 is SNHLY and CDR2 is FYNNEI in the germline V gene. The V gene lost 9 bases and the J gene lost 3 bases, with 17 bases spanning the gap. The CDR3 sequence is CARDTGKGDTEAFF. The CDR3 nucleotides are TGTGCCAGGGATACAGGGAAGGGTGACACTGAAGCTTTCTTT. Together with reference TRBV2 and TRBJ1-1, the CDR3 gives the full variable domain: EPEVTQTPSHQVTQMGQEVILRCVPISNHLYFYWYRQILGQKVEFLVSFYNNEISEKSEIFDDQFSVERPDGSNFTLKIRSTKLEDSAMYFCARDTGKGDTEAFFGQGTRLTVV.

The V and J genes are TRBV4-2 and TRBJ2-1; the match to TRBD2 covers 8 bases. After removal of 6 bases from V and 6 bases from J, the junction contained 16 bases not matched to a gene. The CDR3 sequence is 17 residues long. Germline CDR1 and CDR2: LGHNA and YNFKEQ. For the CDR3, the DNA is TGTGCCAGCAGTCATGGTTCCGGGACTAGTTTAATCAATGAGCAGTTCTTC. Translation: CASSHGSGTSLINEQFF.

The J gene is TRBJ2-3, the V gene TRBV29-1; no definite D call. CDR3 size: 13 residues. Trimming took 4 bases from V and 6 from J, leaving 14 bases between them. Per the germline V gene, CDR1 is SQVTM and CDR2 is ANQGSEA. CDR3 amino acids: CSVAGTIADTQYF. The CDR3 DNA is TGCAGCGTTGCCGGAACTATCGCGGATACGCAGTATTTT.

This chain connects TRBV5-6 to TRBJ2-5; D may be TRBD1 (5 bases). The V end lost 4 bases, the J end lost 5 bases, and 18 bases lay between the germline ends. Germline V gene data show CDR1 as SGHDT and CDR2 as YYEEEE. The CDR3 totals 15 residues. CDR3 residues: CASSRLRTSRETQYF. CDR3 nucleotide sequence: TGTGCCAGCAGCCGGCTGAGGACATCCCGGGAGACCCAGTACTTC.

V is TRBV11-2 and J is TRBJ1-6, with TRBD1 as a possible D gene (5 bases). The CDR3 extends over 15 amino acids. V shed 1 base and J shed 9 bases, with 13 bases lying between them. CDR1 and CDR2 (germline): SGHAT, FQNNGV. The CDR3 protein is CASSLVGTGLSPLHF. CDR3 in DNA: TGTGCCAGCAGCTTAGTCGGTACAGGCCTTTCACCCCTCCACTTT.

This clone has more than one count but fewer than ten. The chain couples TRBV6-5 to TRBJ1-2, with TRBD1 as a possible D gene (6 bases). The CDR3 spans 14 residues. V lost 6 bases and J 3 bases, leaving 14 bases between the germline ends. Germline assignment: CDR1 MNHEY and CDR2 SVGAGI. This CDR3 is CASRDDRHHYGYTF. CDR3 DNA sequence: TGTGCCAGCAGAGACGACAGGCACCACTATGGCTACACCTTC.

V gene TRBV25-1 combines with J gene TRBJ1-2; D unresolved. The V gene's germline CDR1 is MGHDK and CDR2 SYGVNS. V lost 2 bases and J 4 bases, leaving 11 bases between the germline ends. This CDR3 has 14 amino acids. For the CDR3, the DNA is TGTGCCAGCAGTGAACTCCAGGAAACCTATGGCTACACCTTC. Translated, it gives CASSELQETYGYTF.

This clone was recorded once. The V call is TRBV28, the J call TRBJ2-7; 8 bases line up with TRBD2. J was trimmed by 2 bases and V by 4 bases; bases with no gene match: 10. The V gene's germline CDR1 is MDHEN and CDR2 SYDVKM. The CDR3 is 16 amino acids. The CDR3 sequence is CASSYRLGGGTYEQYF. CDR3 nucleotides: TGTGCCAGCAGTTACCGCCTCGGGGGGGGCACCTACGAGCAGTACTTC.

The chain links TRBV7-2 to TRBJ2-2; tentative D call: TRBD1 (5 bases). The germline V gene has CDR1 SGHTA and CDR2 FQGNSA. Trimming cost V 4 bases and J 6 bases, with 15 bases left between them. This CDR3 is 15 amino acids long. CDR3 nucleotides: TGTGCCAGCAGCTCCAGCAGGGTATACCCCGGGGAGCTGTTTTTT. Translated, it gives CASSSSRVYPGELFF.

The chain combines TRBV5-1 with TRBJ2-1; TRBD2 matches 9 bases. Unmatched junction bases numbered 18, after V lost 3 bases and J lost 8 bases. This CDR3 has 18 amino acids. The germline V gene has CDR1 SGHRS and CDR2 YFSETQ. The CDR3 nucleotides read TGCGCCAGCAGCTCGTTGGATATGCAGCTAGCGGGGTTCCATGAGCAGTTCTTC. Translated: CASSSLDMQLAGFHEQFF.

This clone was found once. The V call is TRBV5-8, the J call TRBJ1-4; 8 bases line up with TRBD1. There are 15 residues in the CDR3. The V and J ends lost 2 bases and 8 bases, in that order; junction bases with no gene match: 8. Germline assignment: CDR1 SGHTS and CDR2 YDEGEE. As DNA, the CDR3 is TGTGCCAGCAGCTTCGGTCGTGACAGGGGAGAAAAACTGTTTTTT. Translating gives CASSFGRDRGEKLFF.

V is TRBV27 and J is TRBJ2-3, with a possible D match to TRBD2 (6 bases). V was clipped by 8 bases and J by 6 bases, with 15 bases between them. From germline, CDR1 is MNHEY and CDR2 SMNVEV (reference sequence). The CDR3 length is 13 residues. CDR3 DNA: TGTGCCAGCCGCGGGATTATTGTGGATACGCAGTATTTT. Amino acid sequence: CASRGIIVDTQYF.

The V call is TRBV5-1, the J call TRBJ2-3, with 7 bases fitting TRBD1. The J segment lost 2 bases and the V segment lost 3 bases, leaving 3 bases of the junction unmatched. This CDR3 comprises 14 residues. Germline V gives CDR1 SGHRS, CDR2 YFSETQ. CDR3 in amino acids: CASSSGQSTDTQYF. The DNA of the CDR3 is TGCGCCAGCAGCTCGGGACAGTCCACAGATACGCAGTATTTT.

This chain joins TRBV5-8 and TRBJ1-5; a possible D gene is TRBD1 (6 bases). CDR3 size: 16 residues. V lost 4 bases to trimming and J lost 0 bases, with 14 bases between them. Germline V lookup: CDR1 SGHTS, CDR2 YDEGEE. CDR3: CASSPVWGLSNQPQHF. As DNA, the CDR3 is TGTGCCAGCAGCCCTGTCTGGGGGCTTAGCAATCAGCCCCAGCATTTT.

The CDR3 bases are TGTGCCAGCAGTGGCATAGCTACCGGGGAGCTGTTTTTT. Translated, it gives CASSGIATGELFF. The chain couples TRBV2 to TRBJ2-2; no definite D call. From germline, CDR1 is SNHLY and CDR2 FYNNEI. This CDR3 is built from 13 residues. The V end lost 4 bases, the J end lost 5 bases, and 8 bases lay between the germline ends.